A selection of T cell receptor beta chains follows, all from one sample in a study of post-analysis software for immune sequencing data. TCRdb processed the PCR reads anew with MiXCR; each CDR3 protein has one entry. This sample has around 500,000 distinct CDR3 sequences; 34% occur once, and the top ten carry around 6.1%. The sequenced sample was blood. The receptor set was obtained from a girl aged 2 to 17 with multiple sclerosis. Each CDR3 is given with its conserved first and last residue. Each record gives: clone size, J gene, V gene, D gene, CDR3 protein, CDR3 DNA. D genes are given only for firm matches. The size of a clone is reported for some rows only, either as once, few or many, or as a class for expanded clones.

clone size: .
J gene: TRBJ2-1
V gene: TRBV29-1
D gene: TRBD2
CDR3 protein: CSVVGGSSYNEQFF
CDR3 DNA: TGCAGCGTTGTCGGGGGGAGCTCCTACAATGAGCAGTTCTTC

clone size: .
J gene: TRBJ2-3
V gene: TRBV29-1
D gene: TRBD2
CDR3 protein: CSFQVLSGGGADTQYF
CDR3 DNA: TGCAGCTTTCAGGTCCTCAGCGGGGGGGGGGCAGATACGCAGTATTTT

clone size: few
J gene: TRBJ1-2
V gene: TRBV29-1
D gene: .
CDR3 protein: CSVGSSESDYTF
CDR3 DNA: TGCAGCGTTGGAAGCAGTGAGTCAGATTACACCTTC

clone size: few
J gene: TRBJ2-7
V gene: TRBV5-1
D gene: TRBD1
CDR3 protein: CASSTTGTGQDEQYF
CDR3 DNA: TGCGCCAGCAGCACCACCGGGACAGGGCAGGACGAGCAGTACTTC

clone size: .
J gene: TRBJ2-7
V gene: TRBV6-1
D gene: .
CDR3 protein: CASSLVSLQAHEQYF
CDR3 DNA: TGTGCCAGCAGCCTGGTATCCCTCCAGGCCCACGAGCAGTACTTC

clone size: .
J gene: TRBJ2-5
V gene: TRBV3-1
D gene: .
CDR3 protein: CASSQRIPGPGETQYF
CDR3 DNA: TGTGCCAGCAGCCAGAGGATCCCGGGCCCAGGGGAGACCCAGTACTTC

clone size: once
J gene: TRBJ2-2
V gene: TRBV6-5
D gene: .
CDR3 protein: CASSYSTTNTGELFF
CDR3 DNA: TGTGCCAGCAGTTACTCAACCACCAACACCGGGGAGCTGTTTTTT

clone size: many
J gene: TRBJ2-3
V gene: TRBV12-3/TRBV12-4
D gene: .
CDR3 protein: CASSPRVSTDAQYF
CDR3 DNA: TGTGCCAGCAGTCCCAGAGTGAGCACAGATGCGCAGTATTTT

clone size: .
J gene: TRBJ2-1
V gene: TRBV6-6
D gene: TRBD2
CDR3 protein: CASSPLAGGRNEQFF
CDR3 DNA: TGTGCCAGCAGTCCACTAGCGGGGGGCAGAAATGAGCAGTTCTTC

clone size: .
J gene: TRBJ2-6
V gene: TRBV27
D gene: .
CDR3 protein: CACRGGISGANVLTF
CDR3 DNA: TGTGCCTGCAGGGGGGGGATCTCTGGGGCCAACGTCCTGACTTTC

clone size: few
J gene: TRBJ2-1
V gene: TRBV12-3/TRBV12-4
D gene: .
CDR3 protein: CASSFLQGVYSEQFF
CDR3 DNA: TGTGCCAGCAGTTTCCTACAGGGTGTCTACAGTGAGCAGTTCTTC

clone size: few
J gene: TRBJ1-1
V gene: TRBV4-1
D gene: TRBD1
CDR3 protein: CASSQGEGSGQINTEAFF
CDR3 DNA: TGCGCCAGCAGCCAAGGAGAAGGGTCGGGACAGATAAACACTGAAGCTTTCTTT

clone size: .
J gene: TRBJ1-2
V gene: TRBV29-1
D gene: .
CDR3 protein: CSVALGSGVNYGYTF
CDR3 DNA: TGCAGCGTCGCCCTCGGGAGCGGGGTTAACTATGGCTACACCTTC

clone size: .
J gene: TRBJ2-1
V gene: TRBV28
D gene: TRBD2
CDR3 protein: CASRLSGGGNEQFF
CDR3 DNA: TGTGCCAGCAGGCTTAGCGGGGGGGGGAATGAGCAGTTCTTC

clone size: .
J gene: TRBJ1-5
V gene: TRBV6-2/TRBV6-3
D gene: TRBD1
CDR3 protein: CASRGAGGTNQPQHF
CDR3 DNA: TGTGCCAGCAGGGGGGCAGGGGGTACCAATCAGCCCCAGCATTTT

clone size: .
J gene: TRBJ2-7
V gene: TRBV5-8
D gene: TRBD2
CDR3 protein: CASSLYRGGRDEQYF
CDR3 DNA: TGTGCCAGCAGCTTGTATCGGGGGGGCCGGGACGAGCAGTACTTC

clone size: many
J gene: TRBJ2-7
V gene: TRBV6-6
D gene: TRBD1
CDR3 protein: CASSPGTGYGWQYF
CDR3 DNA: TGTGCCAGCAGTCCCGGGACAGGGTATGGGTGGCAGTACTTC

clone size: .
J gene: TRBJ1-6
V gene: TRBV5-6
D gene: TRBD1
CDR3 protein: CASSWDRRDSPLHF
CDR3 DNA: TGTGCCAGCAGCTGGGACAGGAGGGATTCACCCCTCCACTTT

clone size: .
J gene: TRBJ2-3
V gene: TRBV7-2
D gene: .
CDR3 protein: CASSSGGFKGSTDTQYF
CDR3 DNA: TGTGCCAGCAGCTCCGGGGGATTTAAGGGCAGCACAGATACGCAGTATTTT

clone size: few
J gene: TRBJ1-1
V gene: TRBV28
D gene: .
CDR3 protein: CASSLPGTAAEAFF
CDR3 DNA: TGTGCCAGCAGCCTACCCGGCACAGCCGCAGAAGCTTTCTTT

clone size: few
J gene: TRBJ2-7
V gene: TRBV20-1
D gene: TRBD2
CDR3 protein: CSARAGGKSYEQYF
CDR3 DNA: TGCAGTGCTAGGGCGGGGGGCAAGTCCTACGAGCAGTACTTC

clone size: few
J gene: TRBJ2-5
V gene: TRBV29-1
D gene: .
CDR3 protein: CSVEGLRRETQYF
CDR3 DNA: TGCAGCGTTGAGGGTCTGAGGAGAGAGACCCAGTACTTC

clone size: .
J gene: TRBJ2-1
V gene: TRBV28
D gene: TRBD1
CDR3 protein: CASSFPTGTAYNEQFF
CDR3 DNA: TGTGCCAGCAGTTTTCCTACCGGGACAGCGTACAATGAGCAGTTCTTC

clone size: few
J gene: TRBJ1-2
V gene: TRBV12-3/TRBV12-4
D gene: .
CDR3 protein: CASSLRAGAPYGYTF
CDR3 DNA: TGTGCCAGCAGTTTGCGGGCAGGGGCTCCCTATGGCTACACCTTC

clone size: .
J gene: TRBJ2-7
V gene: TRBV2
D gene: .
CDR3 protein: CASSDRPYEQYF
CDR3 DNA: TGTGCCAGCAGTGACAGACCCTACGAGCAGTACTTC

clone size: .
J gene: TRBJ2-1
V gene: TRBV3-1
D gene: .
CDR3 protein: CASSPDADNEQFF
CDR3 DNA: TGTGCCAGCAGCCCAGACGCGGACAATGAGCAGTTCTTC

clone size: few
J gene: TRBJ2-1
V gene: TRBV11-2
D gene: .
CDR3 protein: CASSLGGVGAAQNEQFF
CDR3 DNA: TGTGCCAGCAGCTTAGGAGGGGTGGGGGCGGCACAGAATGAGCAGTTCTTC

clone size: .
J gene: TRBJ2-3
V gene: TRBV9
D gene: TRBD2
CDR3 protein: CASKTGEGTDTRYF
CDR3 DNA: TGTGCCAGCAAGACGGGGGAGGGAACAGATACGCGGTATTTT

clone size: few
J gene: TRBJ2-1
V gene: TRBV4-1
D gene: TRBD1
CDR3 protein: CASSLSGQAYNEQFF
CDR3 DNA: TGCGCCAGCAGCCTAAGCGGACAGGCATACAATGAGCAGTTCTTC